This T cell receptor beta chain was recovered during a study of a mutant IDH1 vaccine in newly diagnosed glioma. The CDR3 contains 14 residues. The V and J ends lost 3 bases and 0 bases, in that order; junction bases with no gene match: 0. The germline CDR1 and CDR2 sequences are KGHSH and LQKENI. Time point specified: week 5, during vaccination. Doses consisted of 300 ug of mutant IDH1 20-mer peptide each, paired with topical imiquimod. Using immunoSEQ multiplex PCR, the repertoire was profiled, and TCRdb retains in-frame clones only, with some absent. Of about 28,000 clones listed, around 87% were seen once; the top ten hold around 3.5%. Concerning this clone itself: Its antigen is not known.

This chain connects TRBV18 to TRBJ2-5; TRBD1 aligns across 8 bases. The sequence was obtained from a woman aged 40 to 55 with glioma. Some clones in this sample may be carry-over from other donors' samples. The source material was peripheral blood mononuclear cells (PBMCs), sampled from a glioma patient whose treatment included an IDH1 peptide vaccine. For the CDR3, the DNA is TGTGCCAGCTCACCGGGACAGGACCAAGAGACCCAGTACTTC. It translates to CASSPGQDQETQYF.